This T cell receptor beta chain appears in the sequencing data of a study of blood T cell repertoires in COVID-19 (dated by TCRdb to about 2020). Some background on the complete study: Samples covering the acute and convalescent phases of COVID-19 were provided by collaborators in the United States, Italy and Spain. The prospective study material was composed of cDNA or gDNA derived from T cells, B-cell-depleted T cells, or PBMCs. The dataset comprised deeply sampled blood TCRbeta repertoires from subjects exposed to, actively infected with, or recovered from COVID-19. The repertoires were released in a freely available public database meant as a resource for research on the immune response to SARS-CoV-2. Samples were obtained from the ongoing ImmuneRACE study (first 160 participants) and from some 1,300 subjects provided by 6 global collaborators. The sample metadata nearly always contained a de-identified subject ID, COVID-19 status, age in years and sex. Where HLA class I and class II types were available, the types were taken from metadata supplied by the sample provider, not from assay-based typing.

V was cut back by 0 bases and J by 12 bases, leaving a gap of 21 bases between them. Including the terminal cysteine and phenylalanine, the CDR3 comprises 15 residues. The DNA shown is the 45-base CDR3, in frame from base 1. From the germline V gene, CDR1 is MGHRA and CDR2 is YSYEKL. Enrolling through a virtual design, the prospective study's participants ranged in age from roughly 18 to 89 years and lived across some 22 United States geographic areas. In the prospective study, cohorts were assigned on the basis of participant-reported clinical history obtained from a screening survey and a study questionnaire. Exposed participants were defined as having been in contact with someone with a PCR-confirmed or clinician-diagnosed COVID-19 case within 2 weeks of study entry. In the prospective study, whole blood, serum and a nasopharyngeal or oropharyngeal swab were collected from each participant by mobile phlebotomists. Prospective study participants could optionally give additional blood draws and questionnaires over an approximately two-month period. Before DNA extraction, blood samples from the prospective study were shipped at room temperature or frozen.

General conclusions and limits of the study: The quantity of clinical and demographic metadata differed by source and by participant and was supplied without curation.

Comment on this clone: Its antigen specificity is not known. Base-call qualities are not available, and no considerably larger clone is one nucleotide away.

TCRbeta CDR3 regions were amplified from genomic DNA using the immunoSEQ Assay, a bias-controlled multiplex PCR. Per the original workflow: The number of nucleated cells in each sample was estimated from the amplification of reference gene primers within the assay. Sequence reads were collapsed and filtered to measure the absolute abundance of every unique TCRbeta CDR3 rearrangement. For each sample, productive Simpson clonality was calculated by taking the square root of Simpson's diversity index across productive rearrangements. TCRdb holds this immuneACCESS table with in-frame rearrangements only. Some clones are missing; in checked studies, unresolved V genes explain under half, and the rest has no known cause. D and trimming were read from the DNA, whereas the V and J calls and clone size are those reported in that table. This sample comprises 250,000 or so clones, approximately 89% of them detected only once. The biggest ten clones account for about 3% of the sample.

Sequenced sample: PBMCs or T cells enriched from blood (not recorded which). The sequence was obtained from a middle-aged man who had been exposed to COVID-19. The chain is assembled from TRBV4-1 and TRBJ2-7, and possibly TRBD2, on 6 matching bases. CDR3 reads: CASSQDVSSARRVYF. The bases are TGCGCCAGCAGCCAAGATGTGTCTAGCGCCCGAAGAGTGTACTTC.